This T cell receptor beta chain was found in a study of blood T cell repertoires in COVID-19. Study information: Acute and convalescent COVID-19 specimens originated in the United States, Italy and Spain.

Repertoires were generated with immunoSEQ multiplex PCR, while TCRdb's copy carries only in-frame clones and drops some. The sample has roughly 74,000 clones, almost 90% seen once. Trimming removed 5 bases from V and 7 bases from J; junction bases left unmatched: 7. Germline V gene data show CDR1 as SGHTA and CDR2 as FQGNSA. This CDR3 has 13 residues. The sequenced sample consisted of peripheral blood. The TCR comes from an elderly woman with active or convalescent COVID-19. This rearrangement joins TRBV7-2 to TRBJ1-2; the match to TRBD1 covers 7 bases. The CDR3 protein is CASSEDRITGYTF. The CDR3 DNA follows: TGTGCCAGCAGCGAGGACAGGATTACTGGCTACACCTTC.